Following are 3 T cell receptor beta chains from one sample sequenced in a study of shared clonotypes between healthy human individuals. Assay: immunoSEQ multiplex PCR; the TCRdb copy retains only in-frame clones and omits some. The profile shows millions of clones, under 95% of them singletons. The naive CD8 population came from CD45RO-negative cells selected for CCR7, without terminally differentiated effector memory CD45RA+ cells. Sequenced material: naive CD8+ T cells from PBMCs. Every receptor here comes from a man younger than 30 in good health. Some clones in this sample may be carry-over from other donors' samples.

Concerning this clone itself: The same CDR3 also results from other DNA sequences found in this sample. V and J are TRBV2 and TRBJ2-7; 7 bases match TRBD1. The CDR3 extends over 13 amino acids. Trimming at V came to 9 bases and at J to 1 base, leaving 6 bases not matched to a gene. Germline V lookup: CDR1 SNHLY, CDR2 FYNNEI. CDR3 coding DNA: TGTGCCAGTCGGTACAGGGGTTCCTACGAGCAGTACTTC. It codes for CASRYRGSYEQYF.

V and J are TRBV15 and TRBJ2-7; D perhaps matches TRBD1 (5 bases). This CDR3 region has 16 residues. V shed 3 bases and J shed 4 bases, with 19 bases lying between them. Looked up from germline, CDR1 is LNHNV and CDR2 is YYDKDF (reference sequence). DNA for the CDR3: TGTGCCACCAGCAGGTCGAGGCAGCGACCAGGGTACGAGCAGTACTTC. Translated, it gives CATSRSRQRPGYEQYF.

For this clone: Additional DNA sequences in this sample encode the identical CDR3. V and J are TRBV7-9 and TRBJ1-3; tentative D call: TRBD1 (5 bases). The V gene's germline CDR1 is SEHNR and CDR2 FQNEAQ (reference sequence). The V gene lost 1 base and the J gene lost 0 bases, with 7 bases spanning the gap. The CDR3 length is 15 residues. As DNA, the CDR3 is TGTGCCAGCAGCTTAGGGGGACTCTCTGGAAACACCATATATTTT. Encoded protein: CASSLGGLSGNTIYF. Drawing the rest from reference TRBV7-9 and TRBJ1-3, the complete variable domain is DTGVSQNPRHKITKRGQNVTFRCDPISEHNRLYWYRQTLGQGPEFLTYFQNEAQLEKSRLLSDRFSAERPKGSFSTLEIQRTEQGDSAMYLCASSLGGLSGNTIYFGEGSWLTVV.